A selection of T cell receptor beta chains follows, all from one sample in a study of tumor and adjacent non-tumor tissue in lung cancer. TCRdb redid the calling of the multiplex PCR reads with MiXCR, one entry per CDR3 protein. Among roughly 150,000 distinct CDR3 sequences listed, 60% to 70% were seen once. The sample comprised lung tumor tissue. The source of these receptors is a man between 60 and 75 years old with small cell lung cancer. Each CDR3 is given with its conserved first and last residue. A D gene is named only where the DNA matches it firmly. Where a row states a size, it is once, few, many or the class of an expanded clone; other rows omit it.

d_call	clone_size	j_call	v_call	cdr3_aa	cdr3_nt
NA	NA	TRBJ2-3	TRBV6-1	CASSEQAGSTDTQYF	TGTGCCAGCAGTGAACAAGCCGGCTCAACAGATACGCAGTATTTT
NA	NA	TRBJ1-1	TRBV28	CASSPSLGDTETFF	TGTGCCAGCAGTCCGTCCCTCGGGGACACTGAAACTTTCTTT
NA	NA	TRBJ2-7	TRBV28	CVSAGGAYVEQYF	TGTGTCAGCGCGGGCGGTGCTTACGTCGAGCAGTACTTC
TRBD2	NA	TRBJ2-2	TRBV5-1	CASRQLAGTGELFF	TGCGCCAGCAGACAGCTAGCGGGCACCGGGGAACTGTTTTTT
TRBD2	NA	TRBJ2-5	TRBV29-1	CNVWASGSSETQYF	TGCAACGTTTGGGCTAGCGGGAGTAGTGAGACCCAGTACTTC
NA	many	TRBJ2-1	TRBV11-2	CASSLGGNYNEQFF	TGTGCCAGCAGCTTAGGGGGGAACTACAATGAGCAGTTCTTC
TRBD2	NA	TRBJ2-5	TRBV5-5	CASSPNIAGEETQYF	TGTGCCAGCAGCCCTAATATAGCGGGAGAAGAGACCCAATACTTC
NA	NA	TRBJ1-3	TRBV12-3/TRBV12-4	CANSLDPRVKGNTIYF	TGTGCCAACAGTTTAGACCCCAGGGTGAAAGGAAACACCATATATTTT
NA	many	TRBJ2-3	TRBV4-2	CASSQVQQGGWTDTQYF	TGTGCCAGCAGCCAAGTTCAACAGGGTGGGTGGACAGATACGCAGTATTTT
NA	NA	TRBJ1-1	TRBV20-1	CSAGGSGTAATEVFF	TGCAGTGCCGGGGGATCCGGAACCGCGGCTACCGAAGTTTTCTTT
NA	NA	TRBJ2-5	TRBV11-1	CASGLGQGTETQYF	TGTGCCAGCGGCTTAGGGCAGGGTACGGAGACCCAGTACTTC
TRBD2	NA	TRBJ2-7	TRBV11-1	CASSTVLELAGLSAEQYF	TGTGCCAGCAGCACCGTTCTTGAACTAGCGGGCTTGTCGGCCGAACAGTACTTC
NA	few	TRBJ1-2	TRBV20-1	CSARGTNYGYIF	TGCAGTGCTAGGGGGACCAACTATGGCTACATCTTC
TRBD2	NA	TRBJ2-1	TRBV20-1	CSAVLSGRANEQFF	TGCAGTGCTGTGCTTAGCGGGAGGGCCAATGAGCAGTTCTTC
TRBD1	NA	TRBJ1-1	TRBV20-1	CSAIRGGTGGTEAFF	TGCAGTGCTATAAGGGGTGGGACAGGAGGAACTGAAGCTTTCTTT
NA	NA	TRBJ1-5	TRBV29-1	CSVGAPNPPQHF	TGCAGCGTTGGGGCCCCTAATCCGCCCCAGCATTTT
TRBD2	once	TRBJ2-1	TRBV5-4	CASRRGGAGACEQFF	TGTGCCAGCAGAAGGGGAGGAGCGGGAGCATGCGAGCAGTTCTTC
TRBD1	once	TRBJ1-1	TRBV12-3/TRBV12-4	CASSPPTGRRRTDAFF	TGTGCCAGCAGTCCTCCGACAGGGCGCAGGCGAACTGACGCTTTCTTT
TRBD2	many	TRBJ2-1	TRBV11-2	CASMWREGSNEQFF	TGTGCCAGCATGTGGCGGGAGGGTAGTAATGAGCAGTTCTTC
NA	few	TRBJ1-2	TRBV30	CAWIGDNYYGYTF	TGTGCCTGGATTGGGGATAACTACTATGGCTACACCTTC
NA	NA	TRBJ2-1	TRBV6-6	CASSHGGDNEQFF	TGTGCCAGCAGTCACGGCGGGGACAATGAGCAGTTCTTC
NA	NA	TRBJ2-1	TRBV5-1	CASSVDQNEQFF	TGCGCCAGCAGCGTCGACCAGAATGAGCAGTTCTTC
TRBD1	many	TRBJ1-6	TRBV11-2	CASTQTGDSPLHF	TGTGCCAGCACCCAGACAGGGGACTCACCCCTCCACTTT
TRBD2	few	TRBJ2-3	TRBV29-1	CSVRLAGGTYTQYF	TGCAGTGTTCGACTAGCGGGGGGCACATATACGCAGTATTTT
NA	NA	TRBJ2-7	TRBV5-5	CASTLRQGGFSYEQYF	TGTGCCAGCACCCTCCGACAGGGAGGCTTCTCCTACGAGCAGTACTTC
TRBD1	NA	TRBJ2-7	TRBV5-4	CANSLLYGQVPYEQYF	TGTGCCAACAGCTTGTTGTATGGACAGGTCCCCTACGAGCAGTACTTC
TRBD2	NA	TRBJ2-1	TRBV4-2	CTSSQERGLAFNEEFF	TGTACCAGCAGCCAGGAAAGGGGACTAGCCTTCAATGAGGAGTTCTTC
TRBD2	NA	TRBJ2-3	TRBV20-1	CSDQGGTSPDTQYF	TGCAGTGACCAGGGCGGGACTAGCCCCGATACGCAATATTTT
TRBD1	NA	TRBJ2-2	TRBV6-5	CASSRGQFANTGEPFF	TGCGCCAGCAGTAGGGGACAGTTCGCGAACACCGGGGAGCCGTTTTTT
TRBD2	NA	TRBJ2-7	TRBV20-1	CGAWGSGTASYEQYF	TGCGGTGCTTGGGGGAGCGGGACCGCCTCCTACGAGCAGTACTTC
NA	NA	TRBJ2-7	TRBV11-2	CASSKTELGQYF	TGTGCCAGCAGCAAAACCGAATTAGGGCAGTACTTC
NA	NA	TRBJ2-5	TRBV20-1	CNAHDWTGVGETQYF	TGCAATGCACACGACTGGACGGGCGTAGGAGAGACCCAGTACTTC
NA	NA	TRBJ2-7	TRBV4-2	CASSQTPLPFYEQYF	TGTGCCAGCAGCCAAACCCCCCTCCCTTTCTACGAGCAGTACTTC
NA	NA	TRBJ2-4	TRBV12-3/TRBV12-4	CASRDQGFGNIQYF	TGTGCCAGCAGAGACCAGGGCTTCGGAAACATTCAGTACTTC
NA	NA	TRBJ2-1	TRBV30	CAWSISTFGNEQFF	TGTGCCTGGAGTATTAGCACGTTTGGGAATGAGCAGTTCTTC
TRBD2	NA	TRBJ2-3	TRBV20-1	CSVTGGSLSTDTQYF	TGCAGTGTTACTGGCGGGAGCCTAAGCACAGATACGCAGTATTTC
TRBD2	few	TRBJ2-3	TRBV4-2	CASSQGLAERSDTQYF	TGTGCCAGCAGCCAAGGACTAGCGGAGAGATCAGATACGCAATATTTT
TRBD1	many	TRBJ2-1	TRBV20-1	CSARLQGAREQFF	TGCAGTGCTAGGCTACAGGGGGCGCGTGAGCAGTTCTTC
TRBD2	few	TRBJ2-1	TRBV5-1	CASTPSGAVGNEQFF	TGCGCCAGCACCCCTAGCGGGGCAGTTGGGAATGAGCAGTTCTTC
NA	many	TRBJ2-1	TRBV29-1	CSVGRSVYNEQFF	TGCAGCGTTGGCCGCTCAGTATACAATGAGCAGTTCTTC
NA	NA	TRBJ1-6	TRBV4-1	CASSHGFRDSPNLPLHF	TGCGCCAGCAGCCATGGATTCCGAGACAGCCCAAATTTACCCCTCCACTTT
TRBD2	NA	TRBJ2-3	TRBV20-1	CSAQGGVTDTQYF	TGTAGTGCTCAGGGAGGGGTCACAGATACGCAGTATTTT
TRBD2	NA	TRBJ2-6	TRBV6-6	CASRTRNGLAGAGANVLTF	TGTGCCAGCAGGACCCGAAATGGACTAGCGGGAGCCGGGGCCAACGTCCTGACTTTC
NA	NA	TRBJ1-1	TRBV30	CIWTMDRPEAFF	TGTATCTGGACGATGGACCGCCCTGAAGCTTTCTTT
TRBD1	NA	TRBJ2-1	TRBV5-4	CTSIRDRSNDQFF	TGTACCAGCATACGGGACAGATCCAATGATCAGTTCTTC
NA	many	TRBJ2-1	TRBV4-1	CASSLRVVQSSYNEQFF	TGCGCCAGCAGCCTCAGGGTTGTACAAAGCTCCTACAATGAGCAGTTCTTC
NA	NA	TRBJ2-7	TRBV6-5	CASSYPDGARGGEQYF	TGTGCCAGCAGTTACCCGGACGGAGCCCGTGGGGGCGAGCAGTACTTC
NA	NA	TRBJ2-5	TRBV29-1	CSVGPPRDGETQYF	TGCAGCGTCGGCCCTCCCAGGGATGGTGAGACCCAATACTTC
NA	few	TRBJ1-2	TRBV29-1	CSVEYDYGYTF	TGCAGCGTTGAATATGACTATGGCTACACCTTC
NA	NA	TRBJ2-3	TRBV11-2	CASSPDRVRSTGTQYF	TGTGCCAGCAGTCCAGATAGAGTTCGTTCAACAGGTACGCAGTATTTT
NA	NA	TRBJ1-1	TRBV11-3	CARSLVLLGTEVFF	TGTGCCCGCAGCTTAGTATTGCTTGGCACTGAAGTTTTCTTT
NA	NA	TRBJ2-3	TRBV24-1	CATSDARQADTQYF	TGTGCCACCAGTGATGCTAGACAGGCGGATACGCAGTATTTT
NA	NA	TRBJ2-7	TRBV4-1	CASSLAESYEQYF	TGCGCCAGCAGCCTGGCGGAGAGCTACGAGCAGTACTTC
NA	NA	TRBJ1-1	TRBV7-3	CASSLTGSNTEAFF	TGTGCCAGCAGCTTAACGGGCAGCAACACTGAAGCTTTCTTT
TRBD1	NA	TRBJ2-2	TRBV5-4	CASSFVTGRSGELFF	TGTGCCAGCAGCTTCGTGACAGGGCGTTCCGGGGAGCTGTTTTTT
NA	NA	TRBJ1-2	TRBV12-5	CASGGGPANYGYTF	TGTGCTAGTGGTGGGGGCCCAGCTAACTATGGCTACACCTTC
TRBD1	NA	TRBJ1-2	TRBV4-1	CACSQDRAGGFYGYTF	TGCGCCTGCAGCCAAGATAGGGCAGGGGGCTTCTATGGCTACACCTTC
NA	NA	TRBJ1-1	TRBV7-2	CANSSLQRAEAFF	TGTGCCAACAGCTCCCTACAACGGGCTGAAGCTTTCTTT
NA	NA	TRBJ2-1	TRBV11-2	CASRRGKDEQFF	TGTGCCAGCAGGAGGGGTAAGGACGAGCAGTTCTTC
NA	NA	TRBJ2-1	TRBV20-1	CSAPNSCVNNEQFF	TGCAGTGCACCTAATAGCTGTGTAAACAATGAGCAGTTCTTC